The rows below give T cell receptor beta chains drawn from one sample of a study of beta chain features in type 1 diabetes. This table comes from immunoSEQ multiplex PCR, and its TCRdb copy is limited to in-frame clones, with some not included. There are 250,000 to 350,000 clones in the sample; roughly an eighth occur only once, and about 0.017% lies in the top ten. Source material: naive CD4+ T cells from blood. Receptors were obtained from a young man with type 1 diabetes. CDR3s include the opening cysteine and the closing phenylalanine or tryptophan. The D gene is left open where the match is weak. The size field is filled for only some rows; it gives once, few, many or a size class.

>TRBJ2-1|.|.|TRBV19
TGTGCCAGTAGTCATGCTACTCCTACCTACAATGAGCAGTTCTTC
CASSHATPTYNEQFF
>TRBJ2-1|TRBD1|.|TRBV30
TGTGCCTGGAGTCAGGGGGCCGGGGACTACAATGAGCAGTTCTTC
CAWSQGAGDYNEQFF
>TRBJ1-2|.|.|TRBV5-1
TGCGCCAGCAGCACCGGACAGAGTGTACTTGGCTACACCTTC
CASSTGQSVLGYTF
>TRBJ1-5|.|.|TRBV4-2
TGTGCCAGCAGCCAAAGCTTTAATCAGCCCCAGCATTTT
CASSQSFNQPQHF
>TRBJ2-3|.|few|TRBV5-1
TGCGCCAGCAGCTTGGGGACAGAAGCAAGCACAGATACGCAGTATTTT
CASSLGTEASTDTQYF
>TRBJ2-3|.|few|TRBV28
TGTGCCAGCAACGAGGGAGTCAGGGATACGCAGTATTTT
CASNEGVRDTQYF
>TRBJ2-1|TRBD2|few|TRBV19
TGTGCCAGTAGTATAGGAGGACTAGCGGGAGAAAAGCAGTTCTTC
CASSIGGLAGEKQFF
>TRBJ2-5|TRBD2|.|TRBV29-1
TGCAGCGCGAACTCCGGGACTAGCGAGGGGGCCCAGTACTTC
CSANSGTSEGAQYF
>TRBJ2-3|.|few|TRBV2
TGTGCCAGCAGTGCCTCACAGGTCACAGATACGCAGTATTTT
CASSASQVTDTQYF
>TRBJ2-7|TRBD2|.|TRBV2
TGTGCCAGCAGAGACCAGACTAGCGGACCCTACGAGCAGTACTTC
CASRDQTSGPYEQYF
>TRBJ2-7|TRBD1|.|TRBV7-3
TGTGCCAGCAGCCCAACAGGGGGCAGGGTTAGCTCCTACGAGCAGTACTTC
CASSPTGGRVSSYEQYF
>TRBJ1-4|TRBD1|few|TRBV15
TGTGCCACCAGCACAGGGGGCAACTGGAATGAAAAACTGTTTTTT
CATSTGGNWNEKLFF
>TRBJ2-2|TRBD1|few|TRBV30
TGTGCCTGGAGTAATCAGGGGGCCGGGGAGCTGTTTTTT
CAWSNQGAGELFF
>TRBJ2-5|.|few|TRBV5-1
TGCGCCAGCAGCTCGGATGGGACGGGGGAGGAGACCCAGTACTTC
CASSSDGTGEETQYF
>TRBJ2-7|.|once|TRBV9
TGTGCCAGCAGCGTCGATACAGGCCCCTCTCCCTACGAGCAGTACTTC
CASSVDTGPSPYEQYF